These 13 T cell receptor beta chains came from one sample sequenced in a study of shared clonotypes between healthy human individuals. CD45RO-negative, CCR7-positively selected cells formed the naive CD8 fraction, excluding terminally differentiated effector memory CD45RA+ cells. Only in-frame clones appear in the TCRdb table, and some are missing; sequencing was by immunoSEQ multiplex PCR. Seen here are 700,000 to 950,000 clones, around 96% observed once, and the top ten hold less than 0.3%. The source material was naive CD8+ T cells sorted from blood. These receptors were obtained from a man between 25 and 39 years old in good health.

CDR3 in DNA: TGTGCCAGCAGTCTCGAAGGACAGGGGACCTACGAGCAGTACTTC. This codes for CASSLEGQGTYEQYF. The chain links TRBV27 to TRBJ2-7; 9 bases are shared with TRBD1. CDR3 size: 15 residues. Germline values: CDR1 MNHEY, CDR2 SMNVEV (reference sequence). Losses at the gene ends were 5 bases for V and 2 bases for J; bases not matched to a gene: 7.

Regarding this clone: Different DNA sequences within this sample yield the same CDR3. The chain carries TRBV7-6 and TRBJ2-2; D is undetermined. Germline values: CDR1 SGHVS, CDR2 FNYEAQ. The CDR3 sequence is 14 residues long. V lost 1 base and J 2 bases, leaving 5 bases between the germline ends. Here the CDR3 DNA reads TGTGCCAGCAGCTTAGTGGCCAACACCGGGGAGCTGTTTTTT. Its translation is CASSLVANTGELFF.

This clone was seen only once. This chain links TRBV19 with TRBJ2-1; D is perhaps TRBD1 (6 bases). Trimming left V 3 bases short and J 2 bases short, with 35 bases between. CDR1 is LNHDA and CDR2 is SQIVND in the germline V gene (reference sequence). The CDR3 covers 23 residues. In nucleotides, the CDR3 is TGTGCCAGTAGTATTGGCGGCGGACAGAAGGACCTCGAGGAACGTCGGGCCTACAATGAGCAGTTCTTC. It is translated as CASSIGGGQKDLEERRAYNEQFF.

The chain has TRBV27 and TRBJ2-7, with D perhaps TRBD1 (5 bases). V lost 2 bases and J lost 3, with 14 bases in between. Germline-derived CDR1 and CDR2 are MNHEY and SMNVEV (reference sequence). The CDR3 extends over 15 amino acids. CDR3 in amino acids: CASSLRQGFGYEQYF. The DNA for the CDR3 is TGTGCCAGCAGTTTAAGGCAGGGTTTCGGCTACGAGCAGTACTTC.

The chain links TRBV7-8 to TRBJ2-3; 10 nucleotides line up with TRBD2. Germline V gene lookup returns CDR1 SGHVS and CDR2 FQNEAQ. This CDR3 region has 15 residues. The V and J ends lost 4 bases and 2 bases, in that order; junction bases with no gene match: 3. CDR3 nucleotides: TGTGCCAGCAGCTCACTAGCGGGATTCACAGATACGCAGTATTTT. This encodes CASSSLAGFTDTQYF. Based on the CDR3 plus reference TRBV7-8 and TRBJ2-3, the full variable domain is GAGVSQSPRYKVAKRGQDVALRCDPISGHVSLFWYQQALGQGPEFLTYFQNEAQLDKSGLPSDRFFAERPEGSVSTLKIQRTQQEDSAVYLCASSSLAGFTDTQYFGPGTRLTVL.

Written as DNA, the CDR3 is TGTGCCAGCATTGGGCGGGCCCTCCTAGGTGAGCAGTACTTC. This sequence encodes CASIGRALLGEQYF. V usage is TRBV2 and J usage is TRBJ2-7; a possible D gene is TRBD2 (5 bases). Germline lookup yields CDR1 SNHLY and CDR2 FYNNEI. Between the trimmed V and J ends, which lost 7 bases and 7 bases, there was a span of 20 bases. CDR3 length equals 14 residues.

The chain carries TRBV6-6 and TRBJ1-5, with TRBD1 matching 7 bases. The V segment lost 2 bases and the J segment 2 bases; nucleotides outside the gene matches: 3. Germline CDR1 and CDR2: MNHNY and SVGAGI (reference sequence). The CDR3 runs 15 residues. CDR3 protein: CASSYLQGGNQPQHF. The CDR3 DNA sequence: TGTGCCAGCAGTTACCTCCAGGGGGGCAATCAGCCCCAGCATTTT.

The chain is built from TRBV7-9 and TRBJ2-1; TRBD2 is a possible D gene (5 bases). CDR3 length: 16 amino acids. Deletions cut 1 base from V and 12 bases from J, with 22 bases between. Per germline, CDR1 SEHNR and CDR2 FQNEAQ (reference sequence). The CDR3 reads CASSLERTLRFIGQFF. CDR3 DNA sequence: TGTGCCAGCAGCTTAGAGCGGACTCTACGTTTCATTGGGCAGTTCTTC.

The table lists this clone with a few counts. The chain is built from TRBV7-2 and TRBJ2-7; possible D gene TRBD1, 6 bases. The CDR3 has 14 residues. The ends were cut back, 5 bases at V and 3 bases at J, with 14 bases in the middle. CDR1 and CDR2 (germline): SGHTA, FQGNSA. CDR3 sequence: CASSLSGQFYEQYF. The CDR3 bases are TGTGCCAGCAGCCTCAGCGGACAGTTCTACGAGCAGTACTTC.

This sequence joins TRBV9 and TRBJ2-7, with D perhaps matching TRBD1 (5 bases). Germline V gene lookup returns CDR1 SGDLS and CDR2 YYNGEE. Trimming shortened V by 3 bases and J by 3 bases, and 13 bases separated the two germline ends. The CDR3 extends over 14 amino acids. The CDR3 DNA is TGTGCCAGCAGCGCGGCAGGGCCAGGCTACGAGCAGTACTTC. Residues: CASSAAGPGYEQYF.

The J gene is TRBJ2-1, the V gene TRBV13, with 7 bases lining up with TRBD1. V trimming: 5 bases; J trimming: 0 bases; junction bases outside the gene matches: 7. Germline-derived CDR1 and CDR2 are PRHDT and FYEKMQ (reference sequence). This CDR3 is built from 16 residues. The CDR3: CASSQIQGSSYNEQFF. CDR3 nucleotides: TGTGCCAGCAGCCAAATACAGGGGAGCTCCTACAATGAGCAGTTCTTC.

CDR3 sequence: CASSGSDRVIEQFF. The CDR3 nucleotides are TGTGCCAGCAGCGGGAGCGACAGGGTAATCGAGCAGTTCTTC. V and J are TRBV7-9 and TRBJ2-1; TRBD1 agrees at 7 bases. Germline CDR1 SEHNR, CDR2 FQNEAQ (reference sequence). The CDR3 extends over 14 amino acids. J gave up 10 bases and V 5 bases, and 11 bases lay outside the gene matches. The whole variable domain, remainder taken from reference TRBV7-9 and TRBJ2-1, is DTGVSQNPRHKITKRGQNVTFRCDPISEHNRLYWYRQTLGQGPEFLTYFQNEAQLEKSRLLSDRFSAERPKGSFSTLEIQRTEQGDSAMYLCASSGSDRVIEQFFGPGTRLTVL.

The chain combines TRBV9 with TRBJ2-1, with a tentative D call TRBD1 (6 bases). CDR3 size: 16 residues. Trimming removed 0 bases from V and 4 bases from J, with 14 bases in between. Germline CDR1 is SGDLS and CDR2 is YYNGEE. Here the CDR3 reads CASSVGNKGTYNEQFF. The CDR3 DNA sequence: TGTGCCAGCAGCGTAGGCAACAAGGGGACATACAATGAGCAGTTCTTC.